These T cell receptor beta chains were read from a single sample in a study of cytotoxic CD8 clonotypes in ibrutinib-treated CLL. Clones were sequenced by immunoSEQ multiplex PCR, and TCRdb holds only the in-frame ones, with some missing. The sample carries roughly 200,000 clones, about 72% recorded once. The sequencing used PBMCs, collected after 24 months of ibrutinib treatment. The receptors here all came from a human donor with chronic lymphocytic leukemia. Both conserved end residues are part of each CDR3. The D gene is left open where the match is weak. Size tells how often a clone was seen (once, few, many) or the class of an expanded clone, and some rows leave it out.

>.|TRBJ1-1|15|TRBV7-9|.
TGTGCCAGCAGCTCGCTAAGGACACTGAACACTGAAGCTTTCTTT
CASSSLRTLNTEAFF
>.|TRBJ1-5|15|TRBV7-3|.
TGTGCCAGCAGCTTGGACGGGTATAGCAATCAGCCCCAGCATTTT
CASSLDGYSNQPQHF
>once|TRBJ2-2|16|TRBV4-1|TRBD1
TGCGCCAGCAGCCAACAGGGGGCGCGGTCCACCGGGGAGCTGTTTTTT
CASSQQGARSTGELFF
>.|TRBJ2-7|13|TRBV4-3|.
TGCGCCAGCAGCCAAGTCGTGCGACAGGAGCAGTACTTC
CASSQVVRQEQYF
>.|TRBJ2-3|14|TRBV4-1|.
TGCGCCAGCAGCCAAGTTTCAAGCACAGATACGCAGTATTTT
CASSQVSSTDTQYF
>.|TRBJ2-3|13|TRBV6-4|TRBD1
TGTGCCAGCAGACAGGGGGGCACAGATACGCAGTATTTT
CASRQGGTDTQYF
>few|TRBJ1-2|14|TRBV27|.
TGTGCCAGCAGTTCGAGGCCCGGCTCGGGTGGCTACACCTTC
CASSSRPGSGGYTF
>few|TRBJ1-2|16|TRBV5-1|.
TGCGCCAGCAGCTTGGTGGCAGGGGTCTTACTCTATGGCTACACCTTC
CASSLVAGVLLYGYTF
>.|TRBJ2-1|12|TRBV11-2|.
TGTGCCAGCAGCTTAGTATTTAGTGAGCAGTTCTTC
CASSLVFSEQFF
>.|TRBJ2-1|17|TRBV4-3|.
TGCGCCAGCAGCCAAGAAAGCCTGCCGAGCTCCTACAATGAGCAGTTCTTC
CASSQESLPSSYNEQFF
>.|TRBJ2-3|15|TRBV4-2|.
TGTGCCAGCAGCTCGACCCAGGGGGGGAGAGATACGCAGTATTTT
CASSSTQGGRDTQYF
>once|TRBJ1-4|16|TRBV7-2|TRBD1
TGTGCCAGCAGCTTTGGAACTCAGGGGGTTAATGAAAAACTGTTTTTT
CASSFGTQGVNEKLFF
>few|TRBJ2-1|16|TRBV7-9|TRBD1
TGTGCCAGCATCGAACTGGGACAGTACCCCTACAATGAGCAGTTCTTC
CASIELGQYPYNEQFF
>.|TRBJ1-1|17|TRBV4-3|TRBD1
TGCGCCAGCAGCCAAGATGAACGGACAGGGACGTTCACTGAAGCTTTCTTT
CASSQDERTGTFTEAFF
>.|TRBJ1-2|13|TRBV2|.
TGTGCCAGCGACAGGCCTTCTAACTATGGCTACACCTTC
CASDRPSNYGYTF
>.|TRBJ1-5|15|TRBV10-2|.
TGCGCCAGCAGTGAAAGCAAGGTTAGCAATCAGCCCCAGCATTTT
CASSESKVSNQPQHF
>.|TRBJ2-1|13|TRBV29-1|TRBD2
TGCAGCGTTTTAAGAGCGGGAGGCAATGAGCAGTTCTTC
CSVLRAGGNEQFF
>.|TRBJ2-7|14|TRBV4-3|.
TGCGCCAGCAGCCAAACCGGGACCGCCGTCGAGCAGTACTTC
CASSQTGTAVEQYF
>.|TRBJ2-7|15|TRBV7-8|.
TGTGCCAGCAGCTTAGCTCGCGGAATCTCCTACGAGCAGTACTTC
CASSLARGISYEQYF
>.|TRBJ2-7|17|TRBV7-2|TRBD2
TGTGCCAGCAGCTTAGCTTACGGGACTAGCGGAAACTACGAGCAGTACTTC
CASSLAYGTSGNYEQYF
>.|TRBJ1-1|13|TRBV19|.
TGTGCCAGTAGTATTAGGGGGAGTACTGAAGCTTTCTTT
CASSIRGSTEAFF
>.|TRBJ2-7|13|TRBV6-5|.
TGTGCCAGCAGTTACGGTCTAGCCTACGAGCAGTACTTC
CASSYGLAYEQYF
>few|TRBJ2-5|13|TRBV29-1|TRBD2
TGCAGCGCTACCGGGACTACACAAGAGACCCAGTACTTC
CSATGTTQETQYF
>.|TRBJ2-7|12|TRBV7-8|.
TGTGCCAGCAGTCCCTTCTCCTACGAGCAGTACTTC
CASSPFSYEQYF
>.|TRBJ2-7|15|TRBV27|TRBD1
TGTGCCAGCAGTGTCGGGACAGGGGACTCCTACGAGCAGTACTTC
CASSVGTGDSYEQYF
>.|TRBJ2-7|15|TRBV28|.
TGTGCCAGCAGTAAAGGAGGGGGTACGTCCTACGAGCAGTACTTC
CASSKGGGTSYEQYF